These T cell receptor beta chains were read from a single sample in a study of molecular identifiers for immune sequencing clone quantification. Via MiXCR, TCRdb re-called the PCR reads, giving one row per CDR3 protein. The data contain some 70,000 distinct CDR3 sequences, around a sixth of them singletons. Sequencing was performed on naive CD8+ T cells from blood, with Jurkat cell RNA spiked in. The receptors stem from a human donor in good health. Some libraries in this study had Jurkat cell RNA spiked in. CDR3s include the opening cysteine and the closing phenylalanine or tryptophan. D genes are given only for firm matches. The listing skips clone size in some rows; elsewhere it reads once, few, many or a size class.

DNA,CDR3,V,D,size,J
TGTGCCAGCAGTTTGGCAATTAGTAGGTACCAAGAGACCCAGTACTTC,CASSLAISRYQETQYF,TRBV28,.,few,TRBJ2-5
TGCGCCAGCAGCTCCGGACAGGCTGTCATGAACACTGAAGCTTTCTTT,CASSSGQAVMNTEAFF,TRBV5-1,TRBD1,many,TRBJ1-1
TGCAGTGCTAGTCAGGGGGAGCGAGAGACCCAGTACTTC,CSASQGERETQYF,TRBV20-1,TRBD1,many,TRBJ2-5
TGCAGCGTTGAAGGTCGACTGGCTTCTGGGGCCAACGTCCTGACTTTC,CSVEGRLASGANVLTF,TRBV29-1,.,many,TRBJ2-6
TGTGCCAGCAGTTATGGGACACCCTACGAGCAGTACTTC,CASSYGTPYEQYF,TRBV6-2/TRBV6-3,.,.,TRBJ2-7
TGCGCCAGCAGCCAAGATTACGGTAGCTCCTACGAGCAGTACTTC,CASSQDYGSSYEQYF,TRBV4-3,.,many,TRBJ2-7
TGTGCCAGCAGGTTAACGGGGATTGCGGAGACCCAGTACTTC,CASRLTGIAETQYF,TRBV28,.,few,TRBJ2-5
TGTGCCAGCAGCGTACAAGGGGGGGGCACAGATACGCAGTATTTT,CASSVQGGGTDTQYF,TRBV9,.,many,TRBJ2-3
TGTGCCAGCAGTACGCACCCCTCGTTCGGGACTAGCGGGAGAGTTTCATCAGATACGCAGTATTTT,CASSTHPSFGTSGRVSSDTQYF,TRBV6-5,TRBD2,many,TRBJ2-3
TGTGCCAGCAGCTCCCGTACGGCTAGCGGGAGGAAAGGGGATGTCTCTGGGGCCAACGTCCTGACTTTC,CASSSRTASGRKGDVSGANVLTF,TRBV7-8,TRBD2,many,TRBJ2-6
TGTGCCAGCAGTCCCCGCGGATTTGGCACAGATACGCAGTATTTT,CASSPRGFGTDTQYF,TRBV28,.,many,TRBJ2-3
TGCAGTGCTAGAGATTGGGGTAGCGGGAGTACCTCCTACGAGCAGTACTTC,CSARDWGSGSTSYEQYF,TRBV20-1,TRBD2,many,TRBJ2-7
TGTGCCAGCAGCCACTGGGAGGGTACGCAGTATTTT,CASSHWEGTQYF,TRBV3-1,TRBD2,many,TRBJ2-3
TGTGCCAGCAGTCTCACAGGGACGGGGGCCCTCCACTTT,CASSLTGTGALHF,TRBV27,.,many,TRBJ1-6
TGCGGTGCTAGGTCAGCGGCTCTACCCACCTACGAGCAGTACTTC,CGARSAALPTYEQYF,TRBV20-1,.,.,TRBJ2-7
TGTGCCATCAGTGAGGGCGGGACAGGCGTTTCAGATGAGCAGTTCTTC,CAISEGGTGVSDEQFF,TRBV10-3,TRBD1,.,TRBJ2-1
TGTGCCAGCAGCCCGCGGGACAAACAAGAGACCCAGTACTTC,CASSPRDKQETQYF,TRBV13,.,many,TRBJ2-5
TGCAGCGTTGAGGGGCGGAAAGAGACCCAGTACTTC,CSVEGRKETQYF,TRBV29-1,.,many,TRBJ2-5
TGCAGCGTTGATGTTAGTGGGGAGACCCAGTACTTC,CSVDVSGETQYF,TRBV29-1,.,many,TRBJ2-5
TGTGCCAGCAGCTTAACACCCGGGAACCGAGCCAGGATGCAGTACTTC,CASSLTPGNRARMQYF,TRBV11-2,.,many,TRBJ2-7
TGTGCCAGCAGCTTAGATTTCTTTTCAGGGAACACTGAAGCTTTCTTT,CASSLDFFSGNTEAFF,TRBV11-2,.,.,TRBJ1-1
TGTGCCAGCAGCCTACCCGTTTGGGGGGCGGGCTATGGCTACACCTTC,CASSLPVWGAGYGYTF,TRBV7-9,.,.,TRBJ1-2
TGTGCCAGCAGTTTACAAGGGGTTCTCCAAGAGACCCAGTACTTC,CASSLQGVLQETQYF,TRBV27,.,.,TRBJ2-5
TGTACCAGCAGCCCCGCGGGACCCACCCGGGAGCTGTTTTTT,CTSSPAGPTRELFF,TRBV7-6,.,.,TRBJ2-2
TGTGCCAGCAGTTACTCGATTGGCCGGAAACTCCGGGACAGCCGAGATAATTCACCCCTCCACTTT,CASSYSIGRKLRDSRDNSPLHF,TRBV6-5,TRBD1,many,TRBJ1-6
TGCGCCAGCAGCCAACCCGGGGGCGGAAATTCACCCCTCCACTTT,CASSQPGGGNSPLHF,TRBV4-1,.,many,TRBJ1-6
TGTGCCAGCAGCCGACTAGCGGGGGGTGAGCAGTTCTTC,CASSRLAGGEQFF,TRBV5-6,TRBD2,few,TRBJ2-1
TGTGCCAGCAGTGAATGGGGGACAGTAACTCAAGAGACCCAGTACTTC,CASSEWGTVTQETQYF,TRBV25-1,TRBD1,many,TRBJ2-5
TGTGCCAGCAGCTTCGGGGCGGCTTACTCCTACGAGCAGTACTTC,CASSFGAAYSYEQYF,TRBV7-9,.,many,TRBJ2-7
TGTGCCAGCAGAGACCAAGCCGCAGGAGGTACAGATACGCAGTATTTT,CASRDQAAGGTDTQYF,TRBV27,.,many,TRBJ2-3
TGTGCCAGCAGCCAAGGGGCCGGGGAGCTGTTTTTT,CASSQGAGELFF,TRBV14,.,many,TRBJ2-2
TGTGCCAGTAGTATGGTTCTTGGGGAGGGATGGACCGGGGAGCTGTTTTTT,CASSMVLGEGWTGELFF,TRBV19,TRBD2,many,TRBJ2-2
TGTGCCAGCAGCACCGGGACAGGGCCCAACGAGCAGTACTTC,CASSTGTGPNEQYF,TRBV7-6,TRBD1,many,TRBJ2-7
TGTGCCAGCAGTTTGGGAGCGGGAGGGCTCAATGAGCAGTTCTTC,CASSLGAGGLNEQFF,TRBV27,TRBD2,.,TRBJ2-1
TGTGCCAGCGCCCCAGGTATTCAGTCCTACAATGAGCAGTTCTTC,CASAPGIQSYNEQFF,TRBV6-2/TRBV6-3,.,many,TRBJ2-1
TGCAGTGCTAGGGGTCTCGACAGCTACGAGCAGTACTTC,CSARGLDSYEQYF,TRBV20-1,.,many,TRBJ2-7
TGTGCCAGCAGCCAAGGGACAGTTTTAGGACTAACGGGAGGGTATGAGCAGTTCTTC,CASSQGTVLGLTGGYEQFF,TRBV7-9,.,.,TRBJ2-1
TGTGCCAGCAGCTCGCCCCAGGAAGGTGAGCAGTTCTTC,CASSSPQEGEQFF,TRBV5-6,.,many,TRBJ2-1
TGTGCCAGCAGTTCCCTCTTGACTAGCGGGATCAATCCTCAGTTCTTC,CASSSLLTSGINPQFF,TRBV28,TRBD2,few,TRBJ2-1
TGTGCCACCAGTGATTTCAACACAGATACGCAGTATTTT,CATSDFNTDTQYF,TRBV24-1,.,many,TRBJ2-3
TGCGCCAGCAGCCAAGATTATGGTCCCACGAAGGCCCTTTACTTC,CASSQDYGPTKALYF,TRBV4-3,.,many,TRBJ2-5
TGTGCCAGCTCACCGGGCCTAAGCACAGATACGCAGTATTTT,CASSPGLSTDTQYF,TRBV18,.,many,TRBJ2-3
TGTGCCAGCACCCTGATCGGGGGGAGTAACACTGAAGCTTTCTTT,CASTLIGGSNTEAFF,TRBV12-3/TRBV12-4,.,many,TRBJ1-1
TGTGCCAGCAGTTTCGCCGCAAGAGCGGGCCCAAGTTTTGAGCAGTTCTTC,CASSFAARAGPSFEQFF,TRBV27,.,many,TRBJ2-1
TGTGCCAGCAGTCTCCAAACGGGGGCCCCGTATTTT,CASSLQTGAPYF,TRBV27,.,few,TRBJ2-3
TGTGCCAGCTCAGACGCACATGGGCCGAACACCGGGGAGCTGTTTTTT,CASSDAHGPNTGELFF,TRBV2,.,many,TRBJ2-2
TGTGCCAGCAGCTTAAGGTTGACCGGACAGTTGGTTCAAGAGACCCAGTACTTC,CASSLRLTGQLVQETQYF,TRBV7-6,.,few,TRBJ2-5
TGTGCCAGCAGCTTAGCGGAGCAGGGGGATTATGAAGCTTTCTTT,CASSLAEQGDYEAFF,TRBV7-9,TRBD1,few,TRBJ1-1
TGTGCCAGCAGTGATATATCCCAGCGGGAGAGTTTTTTCGAGCAGTACTTC,CASSDISQRESFFEQYF,TRBV6-1,TRBD2,many,TRBJ2-7
TGCGCCAGCAGCTTGGGGTCAGCCAATCAGCCCCAGCATTTT,CASSLGSANQPQHF,TRBV5-1,.,few,TRBJ1-5
TGTGCCACCAGTGACCCCGGGACTAGCTACAATGAGCAGTTCTTC,CATSDPGTSYNEQFF,TRBV24-1,TRBD2,few,TRBJ2-1
TGTGCCAGCAGTTACCCCCCAGCGGACCAAGAGACCCAGTACTTC,CASSYPPADQETQYF,TRBV6-6,.,many,TRBJ2-5
TGTGCCAGCAGCTTCGGTCCGCACAACTACGAGCAGTACTTC,CASSFGPHNYEQYF,TRBV7-2,.,many,TRBJ2-7
TGCGCCAGCAGCCAGGGACAGGGGGCGTGGGAGCAGTTCTTC,CASSQGQGAWEQFF,TRBV4-3,TRBD1,few,TRBJ2-1
TGCAGCGTCTTGACAGGGAACTCTGGAAACACCATATATTTT,CSVLTGNSGNTIYF,TRBV29-1,TRBD1,many,TRBJ1-3
TGTGCCAGCAGTCCAGGACAGGGTAGCACCGGGGAGCTGTTTTTT,CASSPGQGSTGELFF,TRBV28,TRBD1,.,TRBJ2-2
TGTGCCGGCAGTAGGGGAGGCTACGAGCAGTACTTC,CAGSRGGYEQYF,TRBV6-5,.,.,TRBJ2-7
TGTGCCAGTAGAGGAAACAGGGGACTCATGAACACTGAAGCTTTCTTT,CASRGNRGLMNTEAFF,TRBV19,TRBD1,many,TRBJ1-1
TGTGCCAGTACTGCAGCGGGAGCCTACAATGAGCAGTTCTTC,CASTAAGAYNEQFF,TRBV19,TRBD2,few,TRBJ2-1
TGTGCCAGCAGTTTTCAGGGGATCACTGAAGCTTTCTTT,CASSFQGITEAFF,TRBV28,.,.,TRBJ1-1